The 10 T cell receptor beta chains below were found in one sample sequenced in a study of T cell repertoires in cytomegalovirus infection. From the reads, TCRdb called clonotypes with MiXCR, one entry per CDR3 protein. Among hundreds of thousands of distinct CDR3 sequences listed, 24% were seen once. Sequencing was done on a sample of CD8+ T cells from PBMCs. All receptors derive from a human donor in good health (CMV status not recorded). Some clones in this sample may be carry-over from other donors' samples.

This clonotype has at least ten counts. The chain joins TRBV28 to TRBJ1-6; 11 bases agree with TRBD1. This CDR3 contains 15 residues. V was pared by 7 bases and J by 10 bases, with 9 bases of the junction left unmatched. The V gene's germline CDR1 is MDHEN and CDR2 SYDVKM. DNA for the CDR3: TGTGCCAGCACCCGAGCCGGACAGGGGGCCTCACCCCTCCACTTT. Translating it yields CASTRAGQGASPLHF. The full variable domain, its missing parts supplied by reference TRBV28 and TRBJ1-6, is DVKVTQSSRYLVKRTGEKVFLECVQDMDHENMFWYRQDPGLGLRLIYFSYDVKMKEKGDIPEGYSVSREKKERFSLILESASTNQTSMYLCASTRAGQGASPLHFGNGTRLTVT.

This clonotype has a count of ten or more. This CDR3 reads CASSRQPGQGIYEQYF. The CDR3 DNA follows: TGTGCCAGCAGCCGGCAACCGGGACAGGGGATTTACGAGCAGTACTTC. The chain joins TRBV7-2 to TRBJ2-7, with 10 positions matching TRBD1. Looked up from germline, CDR1 is SGHTA and CDR2 is FQGNSA. This CDR3 contains 16 residues. After removal of 5 bases from V and 4 bases from J, the junction contained 11 bases not matched to a gene.

This clonotype appeared a single time. At one end the junction does not follow the germline gene, possibly because of a read error. The chain carries TRBV12-3 or TRBV12-4 and TRBJ1-5; the D is unclear. This CDR3 is built from 14 residues. The CDR3 coding sequence is TGTGCCAGCAGTTTACAGCCAGGCGTTCAGCCCCAGCGTTTT. The encoded protein is CASSLQPGVQPQRF.

The rearrangement joins TRBV12-3 or TRBV12-4 to TRBJ1-3; D remains unclear. CDR3 size: 15 residues. The ends were cut back, 6 bases at V and 2 bases at J, with 14 bases in the middle. Written as DNA, the CDR3 is TGTGCCAGCAGCCAACTAATAGGAACTGGAAACACCATATATTTT. Protein: CASSQLIGTGNTIYF.

This clonotype was recorded a few times. In DNA, the CDR3 is TGTGCCAGCAGCCCGGGGACAGCGTCAAACACTGAAGCTTTCTTT. Translation: CASSPGTASNTEAFF. V gene TRBV7-9 combines with J gene TRBJ1-1; 7 positions agree with TRBD1. Per the germline V gene, CDR1 is SEHNR and CDR2 is FQNEAQ (reference sequence). Trimming cost V 5 bases and J 2 bases; bases outside gene matches: 8. The CDR3 runs to 15 residues.

This clonotype was counted many times. The chain joins TRBV12-3 or TRBV12-4 to TRBJ2-1; 7 bases are a match to TRBD1. The CDR3 is made up of 15 amino acids. The V gene end was trimmed by 6 bases and the J gene end by 2 bases; junction bases not matched to a gene: 7. CDR3 loop: CASRPRDRPYNEQFF. DNA for the CDR3: TGTGCCAGCAGACCCCGGGACAGACCCTACAATGAGCAGTTCTTC.

The V gene is TRBV27, the J gene TRBJ2-7; TRBD2 agrees at 9 bases. V lost 6 bases, J lost 0 bases, and 6 bases stayed unmatched. Per germline, CDR1 MNHEY and CDR2 SMNVEV (reference sequence). There are 15 residues in the CDR3. CDR3: CASSPSGGISYEQYV. CDR3 DNA sequence: TGTGCCAGCAGCCCCAGCGGGGGGATCTCCTACGAGCAGTACGTC.

This clonotype was detected a few times. The genes are TRBV27 and TRBJ2-1, with TRBD1 identical over 10 bases. V shed 2 bases and J 12 bases; nucleotides not matched to a gene: 4. The CDR3 runs to 13 residues. Germline values: CDR1 MNHEY, CDR2 SMNVEV (reference sequence). CDR3 nucleotides: TGTGCCAGCAGTTTAGGGACAGGGGTTAGGCAGTTCTTC. It yields the protein CASSLGTGVRQFF.

This clonotype is a singleton in its sample. The chain combines TRBV4-1 with TRBJ2-7; the D call may be TRBD1 or TRBD2 (5 bases each). Looked up from germline, CDR1 is MGHRA and CDR2 is YSYEKL. This CDR3 comprises 13 residues. Trimming left V 3 bases short and J 7 bases short, with 13 bases between. The CDR3 loop reads CASSQGPRAEQYF. The DNA for the CDR3 is TGCGCCAGCAGCCAGGGACCCCGGGCGGAGCAGTACTTC.

This clonotype was detected ten times or more. This chain links TRBV7-9 with TRBJ1-3; no clear D gene. Trimming stripped 5 bases from V and 2 bases from J, with 13 bases between. The CDR3 consists of 15 residues. CDR1 and CDR2 from the germline V gene are SEHNR and FQNEAQ (reference sequence). CDR3 sequence: CASSRTQDPGNTIYF. The CDR3 DNA is TGTGCCAGCAGCCGAACGCAGGATCCTGGAAACACCATATATTTT.